Below, one T cell receptor beta chain is given with its context. Its target is not known. PCR amplification relied on 60 Vbeta primers (plus 13 Jbeta primers). TCRdb's table, derived via immunoSEQ multiplex PCR, lists solely in-frame clones and lacks some. The sample has about 120,000 clones; about 80% are singletons. This record comes from a study of cytomegalovirus exposure and HLA in healthy donors. Across the whole study: Of about 400 genotyped donors, 81% clustered with self-reported Caucasian donors. Study results and limitations: The HLA-A and HLA-B alleles of most subjects were reportedly predicted accurately from TCR beta sequences. The classifier reportedly diagnosed cytomegalovirus status with high specificity and sensitivity.

This CDR3 is 17 amino acids long. The germline V gene has CDR1 SGHTA and CDR2 FQGNSA. The clonotype was recovered from a female donor in good health and CMV-seronegative. The material sequenced was PBMCs. The chain has TRBV7-2 and TRBJ2-5; 8 bases fit TRBD2. The J call is doubtful: the DNA matches TRBJ2-7 better. The CDR3 DNA is TGTGCCAGCAGCTTAGCGCCAAGCGGGGGTTCAGCCTACGAGCAGTACTTC. Amino acid sequence: CASSLAPSGGSAYEQYF.